This TCR beta chain was identified during a study of cytomegalovirus exposure and HLA in healthy donors. Overall study findings and caveats: In a later analysis, the majority of CMV-associated beta chains seemingly showed HLA restriction. Association with HLA alleles at 0.05 false discovery rate was found for 15,000 to 20,000 TCR beta sequences in a later analysis. Later examination showed HLA-associated TCR beta chains had greater clonal expansion than equally common others.

The V gene end was trimmed by 3 bases and the J gene end by 4 bases; junction bases not matched to a gene: 4. The CDR3 runs to 15 residues. Germline V gene sequence: CDR1 MGHRA, CDR2 YSYEKL. This clone was observed once. Its antigen remains unidentified. Each donor was healthy, and each was a bone marrow donor. PCR employed 60 Vbeta and 13 Jbeta primers. TCRdb's copy holds only in-frame clones and misses some; the assay was immunoSEQ multiplex PCR. The data contain around 120,000 clones, almost 85% of them singletons. Sequencing used PBMCs. The TCR originated in a boy between 2 and 10 years old in good health and CMV-seronegative. The V gene is TRBV4-1, the J gene TRBJ1-5, with 9 positions matching TRBD1. CDR3 nucleotides: TGCGCCAGCAGCCAGACCGGGACAGGGAATCAGCCCCAGCATTTT. Encoded protein: CASSQTGTGNQPQHF.